This T cell receptor beta chain was captured by sequencing in a study of blood T cell repertoires in COVID-19. Study-level background: Samples taken during acute and convalescent COVID-19 were collected in the United States, Italy and Spain.

Germline V gene data show CDR1 as SNHLY and CDR2 as FYNNEI. V lost 6 bases and J lost 1; bases outside the gene matches: 14. The CDR3 has 18 amino acids. Seattle patients were enrolled during active infection and followed longitudinally. TCRdb's copy holds only in-frame clones and misses some; the assay was immunoSEQ multiplex PCR. The data show 80,000 to 100,000 clones, 88% seen once. The chain carries TRBV2 and TRBJ1-1; 10 bases map to TRBD1. The TCR was taken from a man aged 45 to 65 with COVID-19, enrolled during active disease. The sample consisted of peripheral blood. The CDR3 bases are TGTGCCAGCAGCAGGGACAGGGGCCAACCCTTGAGGAACACTGAAGCTTTCTTT. Its translation is CASSRDRGQPLRNTEAFF.